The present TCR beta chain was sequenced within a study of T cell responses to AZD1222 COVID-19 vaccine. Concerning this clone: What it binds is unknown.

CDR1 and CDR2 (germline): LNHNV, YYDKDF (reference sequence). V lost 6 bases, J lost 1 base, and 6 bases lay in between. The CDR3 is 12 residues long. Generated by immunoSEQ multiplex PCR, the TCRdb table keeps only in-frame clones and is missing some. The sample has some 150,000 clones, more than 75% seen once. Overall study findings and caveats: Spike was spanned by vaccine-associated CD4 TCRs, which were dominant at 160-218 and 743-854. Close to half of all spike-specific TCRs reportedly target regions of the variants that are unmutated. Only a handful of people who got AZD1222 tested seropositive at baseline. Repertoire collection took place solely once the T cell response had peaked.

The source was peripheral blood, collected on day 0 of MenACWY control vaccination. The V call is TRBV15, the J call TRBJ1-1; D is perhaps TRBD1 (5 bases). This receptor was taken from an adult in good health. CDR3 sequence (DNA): TGTGCCACCAGTAGGGGGAACACTGAAGCTTTCTTT. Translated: CATSRGNTEAFF.